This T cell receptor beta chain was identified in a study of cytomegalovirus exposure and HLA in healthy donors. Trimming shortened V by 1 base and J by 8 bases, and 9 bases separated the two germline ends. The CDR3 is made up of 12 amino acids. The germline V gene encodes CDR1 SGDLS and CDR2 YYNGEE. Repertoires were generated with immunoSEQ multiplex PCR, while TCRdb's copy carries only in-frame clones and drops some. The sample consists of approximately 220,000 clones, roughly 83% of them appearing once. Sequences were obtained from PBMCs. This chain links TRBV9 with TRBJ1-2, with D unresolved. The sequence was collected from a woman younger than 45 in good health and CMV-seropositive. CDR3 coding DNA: TGTGCCAGCAGCGTAAGACTGGGAGGCTACACCTTC. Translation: CASSVRLGGYTF.